One sample yielded the 15 T cell receptor beta chains listed below, sequenced in a study of T cell changes during pregnancy in multiple sclerosis. Clones were read by immunoSEQ multiplex PCR, and TCRdb kept only the in-frame ones, dropping some. Here the sample spans roughly 100,000 clones, 92% being singletons. The specimen comprised peripheral blood, sampled after pregnancy. The receptors derive from a female donor with multiple sclerosis, enrolled in a pregnancy study.

J is TRBJ2-5 and V is TRBV5-1; D is ambiguous. Germline V lookup: CDR1 SGHRS, CDR2 YFSETQ. This CDR3 spans 14 amino acids. V was shortened by 0 bases and J by 5 bases, with 11 bases between the two germline ends. CDR3 protein: CASSLEASHETQYF. CDR3 DNA sequence: TGCGCCAGCAGCTTGGAGGCTAGTCACGAGACCCAGTACTTC.

The chain uses TRBV6-1 and TRBJ1-6; possibly TRBD1 for D (5 bases). CDR3 length: 16 residues. With 4 bases removed from V and 0 bases from J, the gap between germline ends came to 10 bases. CDR1 MNHNS and CDR2 SASEGT come from the germline V gene. The CDR3 DNA is TGTGCCAGCAGTGTCACAGGAAGCTCCTATAATTCACCCCTCCACTTT. Its translation: CASSVTGSSYNSPLHF.

This chain links TRBV13 with TRBJ1-1, with D uncertain. This CDR3 spans 14 amino acids. With 1 base removed from V and 0 bases from J, the gap between germline ends came to 6 bases. CDR1 and CDR2 from the germline V gene are PRHDT and FYEKMQ (reference sequence). CDR3 nucleotide sequence: TGTGCCAGCAGCTTAGCTTCTGTGAACACTGAAGCTTTCTTT. Residues: CASSLASVNTEAFF.

The chain links TRBV2 to TRBJ2-1; D call uncertain. CDR1 and CDR2 (germline): SNHLY, FYNNEI. Trimming pared 7 bases from V and 0 bases from J, leaving 10 bases between. CDR3 length: 14 residues. CDR3 amino acids: CASTAVLSYNEQFF. In DNA form, the CDR3 reads TGTGCCAGCACCGCGGTACTCTCCTACAATGAGCAGTTCTTC. Complete variable domain (other parts from reference TRBV2 and TRBJ2-1): EPEVTQTPSHQVTQMGQEVILRCVPISNHLYFYWYRQILGQKVEFLVSFYNNEISEKSEIFDDQFSVERPDGSNFTLKIRSTKLEDSAMYFCASTAVLSYNEQFFGPGTRLTVL.

The J gene is TRBJ1-1, the V gene TRBV28; no reliable D call. V gave up 8 bases and J gave up 5 bases, with 9 bases separating them. This CDR3 comprises 11 residues. Looked up from germline, CDR1 is MDHEN and CDR2 is SYDVKM. In DNA, the CDR3 is TGTGCCAGCTCAGAGGGTACTGAAGCTTTCTTT. It encodes CASSEGTEAFF.

V and J are TRBV5-1 and TRBJ1-5, with TRBD1 matching 8 bases. The CDR3 spans 14 residues. Germline V gene data show CDR1 as SGHRS and CDR2 as YFSETQ. V trimming: 4 bases; J trimming: 6 bases; junction bases outside the gene matches: 6. In DNA, the CDR3 is TGCGCCAGCAGCCAAACAGGGGGTAGTCAGCCCCAGCATTTT. This gives the protein CASSQTGGSQPQHF.

The chain couples TRBV27 to TRBJ2-3, with TRBD2 as a possible D gene (7 bases). Trimming took off 7 bases at V and 2 bases at J, with 19 bases between the two ends. This CDR3 is built from 16 residues. CDR1 and CDR2 (germline): MNHEY, SMNVEV (reference sequence). CDR3 loop: CASTPRGGANTDTQYF. The CDR3 region has the DNA TGTGCCAGCACCCCGAGGGGGGGAGCGAACACAGATACGCAGTATTTT.

The chain is built from TRBV5-1 and TRBJ1-1; 12 nucleotides line up with TRBD1. Germline CDR1 reads SGHRS; CDR2 reads YFSETQ. The CDR3 loop spans 17 amino acids. The V gene end was trimmed by 2 bases and the J gene end by 5 bases; junction bases not matched to a gene: 10. Here the CDR3 DNA reads TGCGCCAGCAGCTTAGGGACAGGGGGCGTCTGGGGGACTGAAGCTTTCTTT. Translating it yields CASSLGTGGVWGTEAFF.

A single count supports this clone. The chain recombines TRBV2 with TRBJ2-5, with 7 bases identical to TRBD2. V trimming: 7 bases; J trimming: 2 bases; junction bases outside the gene matches: 7. Germline V lookup: CDR1 SNHLY, CDR2 FYNNEI. The CDR3 sequence is 14 residues long. CDR3: CASTQSGVQETQYF. The CDR3 DNA follows: TGTGCCAGCACACAAAGCGGGGTACAAGAGACCCAGTACTTC. The full variable domain, rest sourced from reference TRBV2 and TRBJ2-5, is EPEVTQTPSHQVTQMGQEVILRCVPISNHLYFYWYRQILGQKVEFLVSFYNNEISEKSEIFDDQFSVERPDGSNFTLKIRSTKLEDSAMYFCASTQSGVQETQYFGPGTRLLVL.

The chain couples TRBV7-9 to TRBJ2-1, with 9 bases matching TRBD2. Germline values: CDR1 SEHNR, CDR2 FQNEAQ (reference sequence). CDR3 size: 18 residues. V lost 4 bases to trimming and J lost 5 bases; unmatched junction nucleotides: 15. For the CDR3, the DNA is TGTGCCAGCAGCTCAAGGGGGACTAGCACCTCAAGAGACAATGAGCAGTTCTTC. The encoded protein is CASSSRGTSTSRDNEQFF.

The CDR3 loop is CATSRGPNTEAFF. DNA for the CDR3: TGTGCCACCAGCAGAGGGCCGAACACTGAAGCTTTCTTT. The V and J genes are TRBV15 and TRBJ1-1, with D unresolved. CDR1 and CDR2 from the germline V gene are LNHNV and YYDKDF (reference sequence). The CDR3 contains 13 residues. V lost 1 base to trimming and J lost 1 base, with 4 bases between them.

The chain is built from TRBV5-1 and TRBJ2-7, with 11 bases aligning to TRBD2. CDR1 and CDR2 (germline): SGHRS, YFSETQ. With V trimmed by 1 base and J by 5 bases, 17 bases remained unmatched. The CDR3 consists of 19 residues. The CDR3 bases are TGCGCCAGCAGCTTGCGGCCCATGGGACTAGCGGCCGTAAGGGACGAGCAGTACTTC. As protein: CASSLRPMGLAAVRDEQYF.

The chain recombines TRBV2 with TRBJ2-7, with 8 bases matching TRBD1. Germline V lookup: CDR1 SNHLY, CDR2 FYNNEI. CDR3 size: 16 residues. Trimming took 4 bases from V and 2 from J; bases not matched to a gene: 10. CDR3 nucleotides: TGTGCCAGCAGTGCCAGGACAGGGATGGATACCTACGAGCAGTACTTC. This codes for CASSARTGMDTYEQYF.

The chain combines TRBV19 with TRBJ2-3; TRBD1 aligns across 7 bases. Germline CDR1 LNHDA, CDR2 SQIVND (reference sequence). This CDR3 spans 14 amino acids. Germline trimming cut 4 bases from V and 6 bases from J; bases unmatched to any gene: 7. The CDR3 here is CASSNDRARDTQYF. CDR3 nucleotides: TGTGCCAGTAGTAATGACAGGGCTCGGGATACGCAGTATTTT.

The rearrangement uses TRBV15 and TRBJ2-3; maybe TRBD2 (7 bases). The CDR3 length is 16 residues. CDR1 is LNHNV and CDR2 is YYDKDF in the germline V gene (reference sequence). Deletions cut 0 bases from V and 6 bases from J, with 16 bases between. This CDR3 is CATSREYRDGGDTQYF. The CDR3 bases are TGTGCCACCAGCAGAGAGTACAGGGACGGGGGGGATACGCAGTATTTT.